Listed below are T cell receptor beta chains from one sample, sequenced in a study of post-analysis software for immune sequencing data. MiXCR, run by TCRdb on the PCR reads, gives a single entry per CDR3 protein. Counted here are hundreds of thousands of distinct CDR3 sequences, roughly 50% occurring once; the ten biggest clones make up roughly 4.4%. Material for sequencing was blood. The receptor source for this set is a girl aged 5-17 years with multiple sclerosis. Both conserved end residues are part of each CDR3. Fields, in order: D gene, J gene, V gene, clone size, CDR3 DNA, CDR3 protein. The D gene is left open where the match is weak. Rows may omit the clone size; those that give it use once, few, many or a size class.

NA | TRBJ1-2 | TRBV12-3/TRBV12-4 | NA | TGTGCCAGCAGTCCGAGGGCGGGCCATGGCTACACCTTC | CASSPRAGHGYTF
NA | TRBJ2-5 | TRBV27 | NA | TGTGCCAGCAGTTGGAGGGGAGAGGAGACCCAGTACTTC | CASSWRGEETQYF
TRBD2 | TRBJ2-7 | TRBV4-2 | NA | TGTGCCAGCAGCCAATACCTGGGGACTAGCGGCCTCTACGAGCAGTACTTC | CASSQYLGTSGLYEQYF
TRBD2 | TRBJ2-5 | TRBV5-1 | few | TGCGCCAGCAGCTTCTTATCCGGGACTAGCGGGAGGGCCCAAGAGACCCAGTACTTC | CASSFLSGTSGRAQETQYF
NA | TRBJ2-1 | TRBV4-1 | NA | TGCGCCAGCAGCCGCGAGACAGTGCCCTCCTACAATGAGCAGTTCTTC | CASSRETVPSYNEQFF
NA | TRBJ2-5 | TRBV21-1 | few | TGTGCCAGCAGCAAGGGGGCGGGAGGAGAGACCCAGTACTTC | CASSKGAGGETQYF
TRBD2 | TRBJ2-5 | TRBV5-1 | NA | TGCGCCAGCAGCTTGCGAGGGGGAACGGGACTAGTCAACCAAGAGACCCAGTACTTC | CASSLRGGTGLVNQETQYF
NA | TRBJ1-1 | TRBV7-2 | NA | TGTGCCAGCAGCTTAGAAGGGACAAGGAACACTGAAGCTTTCTTT | CASSLEGTRNTEAFF
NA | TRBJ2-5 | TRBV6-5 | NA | TGTGCCAGCAGGATCCGGGGTCGGGAGACCCAGTACTTC | CASRIRGRETQYF
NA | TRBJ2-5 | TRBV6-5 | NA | TGTGCCAGCAGTTACTGGGGGGCTAGCGGTCAAGAGACCCAGTACTTC | CASSYWGASGQETQYF
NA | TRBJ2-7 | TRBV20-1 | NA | TGCAGTGCCGGTGACTGGTCCTACGAGCAGTACTTC | CSAGDWSYEQYF
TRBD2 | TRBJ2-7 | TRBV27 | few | TGTGCCAGCAGTCCATTAGCCCCGGGACTAGCGGGAGGGCCCTACGAGCAGTACTTC | CASSPLAPGLAGGPYEQYF
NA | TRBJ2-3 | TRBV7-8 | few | TGTGCCAGCAGCTTAGATACGACTAGGCCTTACCAGTATTTT | CASSLDTTRPYQYF